Here is one TCR beta chain with its context. Its antigen is not identified. The data are from a study of beta chain features in type 1 diabetes. As for the study in general: Patients shared similar age, gender and cell yields with healthy donors. Findings of the study overall: Moderate yet significant TCRB CDR3 shortening was seen in Type 1 diabetes patients in all four CD4+ subsets. In cDNA sequencing, cells with high TCR expression could be over-represented.

Sequenced material consisted of expressed TCRB transcripts (all of the isolated RNA was reverse transcribed). Only in-frame clones appear in the TCRdb table, and some are missing; sequencing was by immunoSEQ multiplex PCR. Counted here are a few hundred thousand clones, about a tenth occurring once; the ten biggest clones make up around 0.017%. V lost 0 bases and J 4 bases, leaving 15 bases between the germline ends. This CDR3 contains 16 residues. CDR1 and CDR2 (germline): MNHEY, SVGAGI. The collection from each donor was one heparinised blood draw averaging roughly 0.12 L. This chain joins TRBV6-5 and TRBJ1-2, with no clear D. This TCR derives from a young man with type 1 diabetes. Sequencing was performed on naive CD4+ T cells from blood. CDR3 residues: CASSYSRAGAPYGYTF. The CDR3 bases are TGTGCCAGCAGTTACTCGAGGGCTGGTGCCCCCTATGGCTACACCTTC.